These 17 T cell receptor beta chains originate from one sample sequenced in a study of glioma-infiltrating T cells (dated by TCRdb to the mid-2010s). This sample was sequenced with an Illumina MiSeq. The iRepertoire nested amplicon-rescue multiplex PCR (arm-PCR) platform was used to amplify TCR alpha and beta CDR3 regions from RNA. Through fastp at Q25 and MiXCR, TCRdb rebuilt clones from the public reads, retaining in-frame beta chains. Rows with a matching CDR3 protein are joined into one entry that keeps the most common DNA and genes. This sample comprises about 140,000 distinct CDR3 sequences, roughly 43% of them detected only once. The top ten hold around a fifth of the sample. The sample consisted of glioma tissue, nonneoplastic brain tissue, or PBMCs (not recorded which). The source is a human donor with low-grade glioma or glioblastoma, undergoing nonglioma brain surgery, or in good health (not recorded which).

V gene TRBV6-2 or TRBV6-3 combines with J gene TRBJ1-2, with D tentatively TRBD1 (6 bases). The CDR3 consists of 15 residues. Germline loops: CDR1 MNHEY, CDR2 SVGEGT. The ends were cut back, 2 bases at V and 3 bases at J, with 13 bases in the middle. CDR3 nucleotides: TGTGCCAGCAGTTACGGGGGGCTGCGTGACTATGGCTACACCTTC. Its protein is CASSYGGLRDYGYTF.

The chain joins TRBV6-1 to TRBJ2-7; the D gene is possibly TRBD1 (6 bases). The CDR3 length is 14 residues. Trimming removed 6 bases at V and 3 bases at J, with 15 bases between. From germline, CDR1 is MNHNS and CDR2 SASEGT. CDR3 DNA: TGTGCCAGCAGCCCCAGTTGGGACAACTACGAGCAGTACTTC. This encodes CASSPSWDNYEQYF.

The J gene is TRBJ1-1, the V gene TRBV6-1, with D perhaps matching TRBD1 (6 bases). This CDR3 is 13 amino acids long. Germline V gene lookup returns CDR1 MNHNS and CDR2 SASEGT. Trimming took 8 bases from V and 5 from J, leaving 15 bases between them. DNA of the CDR3: TGTGCCAGCGAGGGGGGCCAAGGAACTGAAGCTTTCTTT. This codes for CASEGGQGTEAFF.

This clonotype was picked up a small number of times. The rearrangement links TRBV2 to TRBJ1-5; no reliable D call. This CDR3 region has 13 residues. Germline V lookup: CDR1 SNHLY, CDR2 FYNNEI. The V end was cut by 5 bases, the J end by 4 bases, with 9 bases between. The CDR3 DNA reads as TGTGCCAGCAGTAAAACCGGGAATCAGCCCCAGCATTTT. Protein: CASSKTGNQPQHF. Full variable domain (missing parts from reference TRBV2 and TRBJ1-5): EPEVTQTPSHQVTQMGQEVILRCVPISNHLYFYWYRQILGQKVEFLVSFYNNEISEKSEIFDDQFSVERPDGSNFTLKIRSTKLEDSAMYFCASSKTGNQPQHFGDGTRLSIL.

At least ten counts were recorded for this clonotype. The chain carries TRBV27 and TRBJ1-5; tentatively, D is TRBD1 (5 bases). This CDR3 comprises 13 residues. Germline assignment: CDR1 MNHEY and CDR2 SMNVEV (reference sequence). Trimming removed 8 bases at V and 4 bases at J, with 12 bases between. Written as DNA, the CDR3 is TGTGCCAGCGGGACGGGAGTAAATCAGCCCCAGCATTTT. It specifies CASGTGVNQPQHF.

This clonotype appeared many times. The chain is built from TRBV6-2 or TRBV6-3 and TRBJ2-7; D is unclear. Germline lookup yields CDR1 MNHEY and CDR2 SVGEGT. The V end was cut by 2 bases, the J end by 3 bases, with 8 bases between. The CDR3 extends over 13 amino acids. The CDR3 is CASSYPDNYEQYF. The CDR3, as DNA: TGTGCCAGCAGTTACCCTGACAACTACGAGCAGTACTTC.

Comment on this clonotype: The missing conserved phenylalanine or tryptophan at the end of this CDR3 makes a read error likely. V gene TRBV28 combines with J gene TRBJ1-4; D gene uncertain. This CDR3 is 14 amino acids long. Per the germline V gene, CDR1 is MDHEN and CDR2 is SYDVKM. Trimming cost V 2 bases and J 2 bases, with 6 bases left between them. CDR3 nucleotide sequence: TGTGCCAGCAGTTTAGTGGACACTAATGAAAAACTGTTTCTT. Translation gives CASSLVDTNEKLFL.

This clonotype showed up just once. This chain links TRBV4-1 with TRBJ1-6, with D uncertain. Germline V lookup: CDR1 MGHRA, CDR2 YSYEKL. This CDR3 has 15 residues. Trimming removed 1 base from V and 7 bases from J, with 11 bases in between. In nucleotides, the CDR3 is TGCGCCAGCAGCCAAGTCCAGACGGGGAATTCACCCCTCCACTTT. Translating it yields CASSQVQTGNSPLHF.

The chain is built from TRBV20-1 and TRBJ1-1; 7 nucleotides line up with TRBD1. From germline, CDR1 is DFQATT and CDR2 SNEGSKA (reference sequence). The CDR3 has 15 residues. Trimming cost V 5 bases and J 0 bases; bases outside gene matches: 9. The chain's CDR3 is CSAHDRVGLNTEAFF. The CDR3 region has the DNA TGCAGTGCTCATGACAGGGTGGGATTGAACACTGAAGCTTTCTTT.

There are a few counts of this clonotype. DNA for the CDR3: TGTGCCAGCAGTTACTCGCGACAGAACACTGAAGCTTTCTTT. Translation gives CASSYSRQNTEAFF. V usage is TRBV6-2 or TRBV6-3 and J usage is TRBJ1-1; no reliable D call. V gave up 0 bases and J gave up 1 base, with 6 bases separating them. The CDR3 contains 14 residues. In germline, CDR1 is MNHEY, CDR2 SVGEGT.

This clonotype has a handful of counts. CDR3 residues: CATSPPSAKNYEQYF. CDR3 DNA: TGTGCCACCAGTCCCCCTAGCGCTAAGAACTACGAGCAGTACTTC. The V gene is TRBV15, the J gene TRBJ2-7; a possible D gene is TRBD2 (6 bases). CDR1 and CDR2 from the germline V gene are LNHNV and YYDKDF (reference sequence). V lost 6 bases and J 3 bases, leaving 18 bases between the germline ends. The CDR3 loop spans 15 amino acids.

CDR3 sequence: CASSMGRTNGYTF. The CDR3, as DNA: TGTGCCAGTAGTATGGGCAGGACAAATGGCTACACCTTC. The rearrangement links TRBV19 to TRBJ1-2; possibly TRBD1 for D (5 bases). CDR3 size: 13 residues. V shed 3 bases and J shed 6 bases, with 11 bases lying between them. Germline V gives CDR1 LNHDA, CDR2 SQIVND (reference sequence).

The chain has TRBV18 and TRBJ2-3; 9 nucleotides agree with TRBD1. The CDR3 is 16 amino acids. Germline V gene lookup returns CDR1 KGHSH and CDR2 LQKENI. V shed 3 bases and J 6 bases; nucleotides not matched to a gene: 10. The CDR3: CASSPPGTGLEDTQYF. The CDR3 DNA is TGTGCCAGCTCACCGCCAGGGACAGGGTTGGAGGATACGCAGTATTTT.

This clonotype was seen many times. The CDR3 region is CASSQTRTGGVYGYTF. CDR3 bases: TGTGCCAGCAGCCAAACCCGGACAGGAGGGGTCTATGGCTACACCTTC. The genes are TRBV3-1 and TRBJ1-2; 7 positions agree with TRBD1. V lost 2 bases, J lost 4 bases, and 10 bases stayed unmatched. The germline V gene has CDR1 LGHDT and CDR2 YNNKEL (reference sequence). This CDR3 contains 16 residues.

V gene TRBV4-2 combines with J gene TRBJ2-2; D not certain. The V end was cut by 0 bases, the J end by 6 bases, with 5 bases between. The CDR3 is 13 residues long. Germline V gene data show CDR1 as LGHNA and CDR2 as YNFKEQ. CDR3: CASSQDLSGELFF. The CDR3 region has the DNA TGTGCCAGCAGCCAAGATCTGTCCGGGGAGCTGTTTTTT.

In its sample, this clonotype was seen a few times. CDR3 in DNA: TGTGCCAGCAGTTACTCGTTTTACAGGGTCTTCGAGCAGTACTTC. Translating gives CASSYSFYRVFEQYF. The chain has TRBV6-2 or TRBV6-3 and TRBJ2-7; possible D gene TRBD1, 6 bases. This CDR3 spans 15 amino acids. Per the germline V gene, CDR1 is MNHEY and CDR2 is SVGEGT. Trimming cost V 0 bases and J 6 bases, with 15 bases left between them.

The chain employs TRBV11-2 and TRBJ2-3, with D unclear. CDR1 and CDR2 (germline): SGHAT, FQNNGV. The CDR3 loop spans 14 amino acids. Trimming stripped 5 bases from V and 6 bases from J, with 15 bases between. CDR3 residues: CASSIAAGVDTQYF. Here the CDR3 DNA reads TGTGCCAGCAGCATAGCCGCTGGAGTGGATACGCAGTATTTT. The full variable domain, with the rest looked up from reference TRBV11-2 and TRBJ2-3, is EAGVAQSPRYKIIEKRQSVAFWCNPISGHATLYWYQQILGQGPKLLIQFQNNGVVDDSQLPKDRFSAERLKGVDSTLKIQPAKLEDSAVYLCASSIAAGVDTQYFGPGTRLTVL.